This entry lists 28 T cell receptor beta chains sequenced from one sample in a study of T cell responses to AZD1222 COVID-19 vaccine. Method: immunoSEQ multiplex PCR; TCRdb's copy keeps in-frame clones and lacks some. The data contain approximately 92,000 clones, more than 75% of them singletons. The sequences come from peripheral blood, collected on day 0 of AZD1222 vaccination. The receptors derive from an adult in good health.

The chain carries TRBV2 and TRBJ1-4; the D gene is possibly TRBD1 (5 bases). The V gene lost 7 bases and the J gene lost 1 base, with 13 bases spanning the gap. In germline, CDR1 is SNHLY, CDR2 FYNNEI. There are 15 residues in the CDR3. CDR3 region: CASNGWGETNEKLFF. Written as DNA, the CDR3 is TGTGCCAGCAACGGTTGGGGGGAAACTAATGAAAAACTGTTTTTT.

This clone has a handful of counts. DNA of the CDR3: TGTGCCAGCAGTGAACTGAGGAACACTGAAGCTTTCTTT. This gives the protein CASSELRNTEAFF. The rearrangement links TRBV6-1 to TRBJ1-1; D remains unclear. The CDR3 length is 13 residues. The V and J ends lost 2 bases and 1 base respectively, with 5 bases between them. Germline CDR1 and CDR2: MNHNS and SASEGT.

The CDR3 DNA reads TGTGCCAGCAGCTTAGCTCTCGACAGGGGGCTGAACACTGAAGCTTTCTTT. Protein: CASSLALDRGLNTEAFF. V and J are TRBV7-9 and TRBJ1-1; 10 bases fit TRBD1. V lost 0 bases and J lost 0; bases outside the gene matches: 4. Germline V CDR1 and CDR2: SEHNR, FQNEAQ (reference sequence). The CDR3 has 17 amino acids.

The rearrangement joins TRBV10-3 to TRBJ2-1, with 7 positions matching TRBD2. V lost 3 bases and J lost 1; bases outside the gene matches: 3. The CDR3 extends over 15 amino acids. Germline V gene lookup returns CDR1 ENHRY and CDR2 SYGVKD. The CDR3 protein is CAISDLAASYNEQFF. CDR3 sequence (DNA): TGTGCCATCAGTGACCTAGCGGCTTCCTACAATGAGCAGTTCTTC.

The gene calls are TRBV7-8 and TRBJ1-3; a weak D match, TRBD1 (5 bases). The CDR3 totals 16 residues. Per germline, CDR1 SGHVS and CDR2 FQNEAQ. V lost 4 bases, J lost 0 bases, and 13 bases lay in between. The CDR3 reads CASSSDTGRSGNTIYF. CDR3 in DNA: TGTGCCAGCAGCTCGGATACAGGCCGCTCTGGAAACACCATATATTTT.

This chain joins TRBV20-1 and TRBJ1-4; D is undetermined. The germline CDR1 and CDR2 sequences are DFQATT and SNEGSKA (reference sequence). The CDR3 loop spans 11 amino acids. The V gene lost 0 bases and the J gene lost 8 bases, with 4 bases spanning the gap. CDR3 loop: CSARDREKLFF. In DNA form, the CDR3 reads TGCAGTGCTAGAGATCGCGAAAAACTGTTTTTT.

The chain employs TRBV10-2 and TRBJ2-7; TRBD2 aligns across 10 bases. Trimming at V came to 4 bases and at J to 3 bases, leaving 12 bases not matched to a gene. CDR1 WSHSY and CDR2 SAAADI come from the germline V gene. This CDR3 comprises 17 residues. CDR3 sequence: CASSVQGAPSGSYEQYF. The DNA for the CDR3 is TGCGCCAGCAGTGTCCAGGGGGCGCCTAGCGGGAGCTACGAGCAGTACTTC.

The chain links TRBV6-1 to TRBJ2-3; 8 bases are a match to TRBD2. This CDR3 spans 16 amino acids. The V gene end was trimmed by 1 base and the J gene end by 2 bases; junction bases not matched to a gene: 5. Germline lookup yields CDR1 MNHNS and CDR2 SASEGT. The CDR3 DNA is TGTGCCAGCAGTGAAGGATCGGGAGGGGTCACAGATACGCAGTATTTT. Translating gives CASSEGSGGVTDTQYF.

V and J are TRBV11-3 and TRBJ1-1; D is possibly TRBD1 (6 bases). The CDR3 has 12 amino acids. With 5 bases removed from V and 3 bases from J, the gap between germline ends came to 7 bases. Germline loops: CDR1 SGHNT, CDR2 YENEEA. CDR3 region: CASSQGYTEAFF. For the CDR3, the DNA is TGTGCCAGCAGCCAGGGGTACACTGAAGCTTTCTTT.

The chain is built from TRBV6-1 and TRBJ1-5; weak D call: TRBD1 (5 bases). The CDR3 has 13 amino acids. Germline V gene lookup returns CDR1 MNHNS and CDR2 SASEGT. The V gene lost 3 bases and the J gene lost 7 bases, with 10 bases spanning the gap. CDR3 DNA sequence: TGTGCCAGCAGTGACAGGGCGGGGCAGCCCCAGCATTTT. It specifies CASSDRAGQPQHF.

The CDR3 bases are TGTGCCAGCAGTGATACAGGGGGTTTTAATGAAAAACTGTTTTTT. This gives the protein CASSDTGGFNEKLFF. The chain is built from TRBV6-1 and TRBJ1-4; TRBD1 aligns across 8 bases. V lost 3 bases to trimming and J lost 4 bases; unmatched junction nucleotides: 4. The CDR3 is made up of 15 amino acids. Germline loops: CDR1 MNHNS, CDR2 SASEGT.

The rearrangement joins TRBV6-5 to TRBJ2-7; a possible D gene is TRBD1 (5 bases). The CDR3 extends over 15 amino acids. CDR1 MNHEY and CDR2 SVGAGI come from the germline V gene. V lost 0 bases and J 2 bases, leaving 11 bases between the germline ends. The CDR3 DNA reads as TGTGCCAGCAGTTACTCGCAGGGCCCTACCTACGAGCAGTACTTC. This gives the protein CASSYSQGPTYEQYF.

This chain connects TRBV5-1 to TRBJ1-5; possible D gene TRBD1, 5 bases. The CDR3 consists of 13 residues. The germline gives CDR1 SGHRS, CDR2 YFSETQ. V gave up 1 base and J gave up 4 bases, with 6 bases separating them. CDR3 residues: CASSLTGNQPQHF. CDR3 DNA: TGCGCCAGCAGCTTGACAGGAAATCAGCCCCAGCATTTT.

J is TRBJ2-2 and V is TRBV7-2; 7 bases map to TRBD2. The CDR3 extends over 18 amino acids. Losses at the gene ends were 1 base for V and 2 bases for J; bases not matched to a gene: 10. CDR1 is SGHTA and CDR2 is FQGNSA in the germline V gene. CDR3 in DNA: TGTGCCAGCAGCTTAGATGGAATGAGCGGGGCTAACACCGGGGAGCTGTTTTTT. It specifies CASSLDGMSGANTGELFF.

The gene calls are TRBV7-2 and TRBJ2-2; 16 nucleotides match TRBD2. The CDR3 is 17 residues long. Germline CDR1 is SGHTA and CDR2 is FQGNSA. Germline trimming cut 5 bases from V and 10 bases from J; bases unmatched to any gene: 10. CDR3 sequence reads: CASSPGGLAGGPPELFF. In DNA form, the CDR3 reads TGTGCCAGCAGCCCTGGGGGACTAGCGGGAGGGCCGCCGGAGCTGTTTTTT. The full variable domain, in which reference TRBV7-2 and TRBJ2-2 provide the parts outside the CDR3, is GAGVSQSPSNKVTEKGKDVELRCDPISGHTALYWYRQSLGQGLEFLIYFQGNSAPDKSGLPSDRFSAERTGGSVSTLTIQRTQQEDSAVYLCASSPGGLAGGPPELFFGEGSRLTVL.

The J gene is TRBJ2-1, the V gene TRBV14; D unclear. The CDR3 has 13 residues. The V gene lost 5 bases and the J gene lost 6 bases, with 11 bases spanning the gap. Per germline, CDR1 SGHDN and CDR2 FVKESK. CDR3 DNA: TGTGCCAGCAGCGACGTGTGGAGCAATGAGCAGTTCTTC. This encodes CASSDVWSNEQFF.

The rearrangement uses TRBV7-3 and TRBJ1-1; TRBD1 agrees at 10 bases. The V gene's germline CDR1 is SGHTA and CDR2 FQGTGA. This CDR3 has 16 residues. V shed 2 bases, J shed 4 bases, and the junction held 7 bases outside the gene matches. In DNA form, the CDR3 reads TGTGCCAGCAGCTTAGATGGGAGGACAGGGGGCACTGAAGCTTTCTTT. The encoded protein is CASSLDGRTGGTEAFF.

The chain uses TRBV6-5 and TRBJ2-2; no clear D. Trimming removed 10 bases at V and 4 bases at J, with 10 bases between. The CDR3 runs to 12 residues. CDR1 and CDR2 from the germline V gene are MNHEY and SVGAGI. The CDR3 region is CATEIPTGELFF. The CDR3 DNA reads TGTGCCACCGAAATTCCCACCGGGGAGCTGTTTTTT.

The rearrangement joins TRBV27 to TRBJ1-2, with TRBD1 matching 11 bases. CDR1 MNHEY and CDR2 SMNVEV come from the germline V gene (reference sequence). Trimming took 6 bases from V and 0 from J; bases not matched to a gene: 6. This CDR3 has 16 amino acids. CDR3 coding DNA: TGTGCCAGCAGCCCGGACAGGGGGCTGCCTAACTATGGCTACACCTTC. Translating gives CASSPDRGLPNYGYTF.

This clone was picked up one time. The V and J genes are TRBV7-9 and TRBJ1-2; D remains ambiguous. Germline V gene data show CDR1 as SEHNR and CDR2 as FQNEAQ (reference sequence). CDR3 length: 11 amino acids. V lost 4 bases and J lost 5, with 5 bases in between. Here the CDR3 DNA reads TGTGCCAGCAGCTCCCAGTATGGCTACACCTTC. Translated, it gives CASSSQYGYTF.

This chain uses TRBV5-1 with TRBJ2-7; D may correspond to TRBD1 or TRBD2 (6 bases each). Per the germline V gene, CDR1 is SGHRS and CDR2 is YFSETQ. The CDR3 contains 14 residues. The germline V and J ends were trimmed by 3 bases and 3 bases, with 13 bases remaining between them. CDR3 bases: TGCGCCAGCAGCTGGGGGGCGGGGAGCTACGAGCAGTACTTC. As protein: CASSWGAGSYEQYF.

This clone was picked up one time. J is TRBJ2-1 and V is TRBV9; D remains unclear. V lost 0 bases to trimming and J lost 1 base, with 11 bases between them. Germline V gene lookup returns CDR1 SGDLS and CDR2 YYNGEE. The CDR3 is made up of 16 amino acids. CDR3 DNA sequence: TGTGCCAGCAGCGTAGAGGCACTTAATTCCTACAATGAGCAGTTCTTC. Protein product: CASSVEALNSYNEQFF.

Concerning this clone itself: The same CDR3 is also encoded by other DNA sequences in this sample. The chain couples TRBV6-6 to TRBJ2-7; D unclear. Per germline, CDR1 MNHNY and CDR2 SVGAGI (reference sequence). The CDR3 contains 12 residues. V dropped 2 bases and J dropped 2 bases, with 4 bases sitting between them. The CDR3 DNA sequence: TGTGCCAGCAGTTACGGCCCCTACGAGCAGTACTTC. Translated, it gives CASSYGPYEQYF.

The chain combines TRBV5-1 with TRBJ1-2; no clear D. In germline, CDR1 is SGHRS, CDR2 YFSETQ. The germline V and J ends were trimmed by 4 bases and 8 bases, with 21 bases remaining between them. The CDR3 is 15 amino acids. CDR3 sequence (DNA): TGCGCCAGCAGCCCAAGAGGGTCAGGATCGGGCGGCTACACCTTC. It encodes CASSPRGSGSGGYTF. Drawing the rest from reference TRBV5-1 and TRBJ1-2, the complete variable domain is KAGVTQTPRYLIKTRGQQVTLSCSPISGHRSVSWYQQTPGQGLQFLFEYFSETQRNKGNFPGRFSGRQFSNSRSEMNVSTLELGDSALYLCASSPRGSGSGGYTFGSGTRLTVV.

This clone was seen a few times. The chain links TRBV3-1 (or the pseudogene TRBV3-2) to TRBJ1-6; TRBD1 might be the D (6 bases). Trimming cost V 5 bases and J 1 base, with 18 bases left between them. Germline V gives CDR1 LGHDT, CDR2 YNNKEL (reference sequence). The CDR3 runs to 18 residues. The CDR3 reads CASSSSGGWGSYNSPLHF. CDR3 coding DNA: TGTGCCAGCAGCTCCTCCGGGGGCTGGGGTTCCTATAATTCACCCCTCCACTTT.

This sequence joins TRBV28 and TRBJ1-5, with a possible D match to TRBD1 (5 bases). This CDR3 is built from 12 residues. CDR1 is MDHEN, CDR2 SYDVKM, per germline. Trimming removed 4 bases at V and 7 bases at J, with 8 bases between. The CDR3 loop is CASSYGAQPQHF. The CDR3 coding sequence is TGTGCCAGCAGTTACGGGGCCCAGCCCCAGCATTTT.

The rearrangement uses TRBV27 and TRBJ1-2; 8 bases are a match to TRBD1. The CDR3 is 15 amino acids. Losses at the gene ends were 6 bases for V and 5 bases for J; bases not matched to a gene: 11. In germline, CDR1 is MNHEY, CDR2 SMNVEV (reference sequence). CDR3 coding DNA: TGTGCCAGCAGCGAACTGGACAGGGTTTCTTATGGCTACACCTTC. It encodes CASSELDRVSYGYTF.

This clone was observed a handful of times. This chain links TRBV3-1 (or the pseudogene TRBV3-2) with TRBJ1-5; the D is unclear. CDR3 length equals 13 residues. V shed 4 bases and J shed 7 bases, with 11 bases lying between them. Germline V lookup: CDR1 LGHDT, CDR2 YNNKEL (reference sequence). CDR3 in DNA: TGTGCCAGCAGCCCTGGACTTTTGCAGCCCCAGCATTTT. Residues: CASSPGLLQPQHF.